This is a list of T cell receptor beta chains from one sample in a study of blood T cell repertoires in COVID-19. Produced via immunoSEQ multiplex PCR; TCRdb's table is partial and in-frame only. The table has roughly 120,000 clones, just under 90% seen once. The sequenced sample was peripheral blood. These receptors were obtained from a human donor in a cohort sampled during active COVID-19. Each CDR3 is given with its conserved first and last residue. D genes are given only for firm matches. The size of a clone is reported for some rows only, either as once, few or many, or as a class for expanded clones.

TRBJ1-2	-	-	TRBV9	CASSTRGKGYTF	TGTGCCAGCAGCACCCGCGGGAAAGGCTACACCTTC
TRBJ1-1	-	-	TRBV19	CASSIYGAGWGNTEAFF	TGTGCCAGTAGTATCTATGGGGCCGGTTGGGGGAACACTGAAGCTTTCTTT
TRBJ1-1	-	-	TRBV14	CASSQLRYTEAFF	TGTGCCAGCAGCCAACTCAGGTACACTGAAGCTTTCTTT
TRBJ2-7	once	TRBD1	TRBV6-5	CASGYGTGPYEQYF	TGTGCCAGCGGTTATGGGACAGGGCCTTACGAGCAGTACTTC
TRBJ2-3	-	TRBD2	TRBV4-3	CASSQDRTSGNPDTQYF	TGCGCCAGCAGCCAAGATCGGACTAGCGGGAACCCAGATACGCAGTATTTT
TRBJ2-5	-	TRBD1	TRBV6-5	CASRQGLGETQYF	TGTGCCAGCAGACAGGGGCTCGGAGAGACCCAGTACTTC
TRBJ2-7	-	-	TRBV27	CASRTSELEQYF	TGTGCCAGCAGGACCTCGGAGCTCGAGCAGTACTTC
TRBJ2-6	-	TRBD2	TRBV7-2	CASSRDWRGGAGANVLTF	TGTGCCAGCAGCCGGGACTGGCGGGGGGGGGCCGGGGCCAACGTCCTGACTTTC
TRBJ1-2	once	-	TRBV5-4	CASSLAGTLYGYTF	TGTGCCAGCAGCTTGGCAGGGACTCTCTATGGCTACACCTTC
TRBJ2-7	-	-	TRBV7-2	CASSFGSTREYEQYF	TGTGCCAGCAGCTTTGGTAGTACCCGAGAGTACGAGCAGTACTTC
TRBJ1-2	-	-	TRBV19	CASSIGGTLYGYTF	TGTGCCAGTAGTATAGGGGGGACACTCTATGGCTACACCTTC
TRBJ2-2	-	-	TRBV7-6	CASSSDRRVAGELFF	TGTGCCAGCAGCTCCGACAGGCGGGTTGCCGGGGAGCTGTTTTTT
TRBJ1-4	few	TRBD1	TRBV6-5	CASSFGDRNNEKLFF	TGTGCCAGCAGCTTTGGGGACAGGAATAATGAAAAACTGTTTTTT
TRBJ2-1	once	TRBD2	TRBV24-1	CATSDFPSGRPNEQFF	TGTGCCACCAGTGATTTCCCCAGCGGGAGACCCAATGAGCAGTTCTTC
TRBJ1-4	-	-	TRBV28	CASSLYGDMVNEKLFF	TGTGCCAGCAGTTTATACGGGGATATGGTGAATGAAAAACTGTTTTTT
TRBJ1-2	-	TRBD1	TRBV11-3	CASSLGDRATNYGYTF	TGTGCCAGCAGCTTAGGGGACAGAGCTACTAACTATGGCTACACCTTC
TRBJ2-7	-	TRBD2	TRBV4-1	CASSQGLAGFEQYF	TGCGCCAGCAGCCAGGGACTAGCGGGGTTCGAGCAGTACTTC
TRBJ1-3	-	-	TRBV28	CASSSGFSGNTIYF	TGTGCCAGCAGTTCGGGGTTCTCTGGAAACACCATATATTTT
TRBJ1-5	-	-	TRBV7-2	CASSSGSYPQHF	TGTGCCAGCAGCTCCGGGTCTTACCCTCAGCATTTT
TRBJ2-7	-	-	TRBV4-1	CASSQEENGRLEQYF	TGCGCCAGCAGCCAAGAAGAGAATGGCCGACTCGAGCAGTACTTC
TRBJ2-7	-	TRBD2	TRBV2	CASSVVAGDSYEQYF	TGTGCCAGCAGTGTAGTAGCGGGGGACTCCTACGAGCAGTACTTC
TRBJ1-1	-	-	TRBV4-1	CASSQEDKHTEAFF	TGCGCCAGCAGCCAAGAGGACAAACACACTGAAGCTTTCTTT
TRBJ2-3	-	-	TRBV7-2	CASSLVQGTDTQYF	TGTGCCAGCAGCTTAGTTCAGGGCACAGATACGCAGTATTTT
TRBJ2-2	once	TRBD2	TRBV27	CASSPQRLAGWVGELFF	TGTGCCAGCAGTCCCCAACGACTAGCGGGGTGGGTCGGGGAGCTGTTTTTT
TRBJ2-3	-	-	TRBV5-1	CASSSRDTQYF	TGCGCCAGCAGCTCGCGCGATACGCAGTATTTT
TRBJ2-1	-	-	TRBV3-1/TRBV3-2	CASSQDYGTVSYNEQFF	TGTGCCAGCAGCCAAGATTACGGCACAGTCTCCTACAATGAGCAGTTCTTC
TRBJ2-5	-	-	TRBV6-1	CASSEGRRTAQETQYF	TGTGCCAGCAGTGAAGGTAGGAGGACAGCCCAAGAGACCCAGTACTTC
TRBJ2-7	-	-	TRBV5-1	CASSLAASVSYEQYF	TGCGCCAGCAGCTTGGCAGCTAGCGTATCCTACGAGCAGTACTTC